Listed here is a single TCR beta chain. It lacks a known antigen. There are no base qualities to consult, and no much larger clone falls within one base. The data originate from a study of blood T cell repertoires in COVID-19 (dated by TCRdb to between 2020 and 2021). The study in broad terms: Samples from collaborators originated in the United States, Italy and Spain and spanned both the acute and convalescent phases of COVID-19. The samples were drawn from the first 160 participants of the ongoing ImmuneRACE study and from under 1,500 subjects provided by 6 global collaborators. Subjects who had been exposed to COVID-19, were actively infected with it, or had recovered from it provided the deeply sampled blood TCRbeta repertoires that made up the dataset. The repertoires were released in a freely available public database intended as a resource for research on the immune response to SARS-CoV-2. The material from the prospective study consisted of cDNA or gDNA derived from T cells, B-cell-depleted T cells, or PBMCs. The sample metadata nearly always contained a de-identified subject ID, COVID-19 status, age in years and sex. Where available, HLA class I and class II types were taken from metadata supplied by the sample provider and were not determined by assay-based typing. The investigation overall reported the following: The amount of clinical and demographic metadata varied by source and participant and was provided uncurated.

TCRbeta CDR3 regions were amplified from genomic DNA using the immunoSEQ Assay, a bias-controlled multiplex PCR. The authors processed their data as follows. The number of nucleated cells in each sample was estimated from the amplification of reference gene primers within the assay. To quantify the absolute abundance of each unique TCRbeta CDR3 rearrangement, sequence reads were collapsed and filtered. For each sample, productive Simpson clonality was calculated by taking the square root of Simpson's diversity index across productive rearrangements. The clones in this table, taken by TCRdb from immuneACCESS, are in-frame only. Not every clone is retained; where verified, under half of the shortfall comes from an unresolved V gene, and the cause of the rest is unknown. D and trimming were read from the DNA, whereas the V and J calls and clone size are those reported in that table. The sample table lists tens of thousands of clones, around nine tenths of them with a count of one. Roughly 30% of the sample is held by the ten biggest clonotypes.

From cysteine to phenylalanine, the CDR3 is 13 amino acids long. Only the CDR3 DNA stays, 39 bases, in frame from base 1. Trimming takes 5 bases off V and 4 bases off J; junction bases not matched to a gene: 4. CDR1 MGHRA and CDR2 YSYEKL are derived from the germline V gene. Collaborating institutions collected whole blood in K2EDTA tubes following their own protocols. For TCRbeta analysis, collaborators shipped samples in one of three forms: frozen whole blood, isolated PBMCs, or DNA extracted from either of those sample types. The material sequenced was peripheral blood. The receptor chain draws on TRBV4-1 and TRBJ2-7; 8 nucleotides in the junction match TRBD1. This clonotype originated in a woman at least 80 years old with active or convalescent COVID-19. This receptor carries the CDR3 CASSAQGGYEQYF. The nucleotides read TGCGCCAGCAGCGCACAGGGGGGATACGAGCAGTACTTC.